The next 27 T cell receptor beta chains were all read from a single sample in a study of OX40 agonist ivuxolimab in advanced cancers. Some clones are missing from TCRdb's copy, which holds only in-frame ones; the method was immunoSEQ multiplex PCR. The table has about 100,000 clones, approximately 90% seen once. Source: CD4+ or CD8+ T cells sorted from blood, taken in a trial of the OX40 agonist ivuxolimab. These TCRs come from an adult with an advanced solid tumor such as melanoma, head and neck, liver or kidney cancer.

This chain connects TRBV4-2 to TRBJ2-5, with D perhaps given as TRBD1 or TRBD2 (5 bases each). Germline assignment: CDR1 LGHNA and CDR2 YNFKEQ. This CDR3 region has 14 residues. With 1 base removed from V and 1 base from J, the gap between germline ends came to 7 bases. CDR3 nucleotides: TGTGCCAGCAGCCAAGGAGGGGTCCAAGAGACCCAGTACTTC. Translation gives CASSQGGVQETQYF.

As to this clone: At the DNA level, this CDR3 is encoded by other sequences in the same sample as well. The chain carries TRBV7-2 and TRBJ1-5; D is uncertain. CDR3 length: 12 residues. Trimming left V 0 bases short and J 7 bases short, with 4 bases between. In germline, CDR1 is SGHTA, CDR2 FQGNSA. The CDR3 DNA reads TGTGCCAGCAGCTTAGCGGGACAGCCCCAGCATTTT. It encodes CASSLAGQPQHF.

This chain links TRBV7-2 with TRBJ2-3, with D hard to call. The CDR3 is 14 residues long. Trimming took 4 bases from V and 8 from J, leaving 16 bases between them. Germline V lookup: CDR1 SGHTA, CDR2 FQGNSA. The CDR3 sequence: CASSSPLRPGTQYF. In DNA, the CDR3 is TGTGCCAGCAGCTCTCCACTCCGACCGGGTACGCAGTATTTT.

The chain has TRBV4-3 and TRBJ2-1, with D perhaps being TRBD1 or TRBD2 (5 bases each). This CDR3 is 17 amino acids long. V gave up 1 base and J gave up 5 bases, with 18 bases separating them. The germline V gene has CDR1 LGHNA and CDR2 YSLEER. The CDR3 DNA is TGCGCCAGCAGCCAAGCCCCGGGACCAGATGGAAACAATGAGCAGTTCTTC. Its translation is CASSQAPGPDGNNEQFF.

This clone was counted a single time. The chain joins TRBV4-2 to TRBJ2-1; D remains unclear. The CDR3 totals 16 residues. Germline loops: CDR1 LGHNA, CDR2 YNFKEQ. V was trimmed by 4 bases and J by 1 base, leaving 14 bases between them. For the CDR3, the DNA is TGTGCCAGCAGCCTCAATGGCCTAGTTTCCTACAATGAGCAGTTCTTC. Residues: CASSLNGLVSYNEQFF.

The chain joins TRBV7-2 to TRBJ2-2; D call uncertain. The CDR3 loop spans 15 amino acids. V dropped 5 bases and J dropped 0 bases, with 10 bases sitting between them. Germline lookup yields CDR1 SGHTA and CDR2 FQGNSA. In DNA, the CDR3 is TGTGCCAGCAGCACCCCTAAATCGAACACCGGGGAGCTGTTTTTT. Translating gives CASSTPKSNTGELFF. Filled out from reference TRBV7-2 and TRBJ2-2, the complete variable domain reads GAGVSQSPSNKVTEKGKDVELRCDPISGHTALYWYRQSLGQGLEFLIYFQGNSAPDKSGLPSDRFSAERTGGSVSTLTIQRTQQEDSAVYLCASSTPKSNTGELFFGEGSRLTVL.

The chain recombines TRBV9 with TRBJ2-1; 16 positions agree with TRBD2. The germline CDR1 and CDR2 sequences are SGDLS and YYNGEE. This CDR3 contains 19 residues. V shed 0 bases, J shed 2 bases, and the junction held 5 bases outside the gene matches. The CDR3 here is CASSVEGTSGRAPYNEQFF. The CDR3 nucleotides read TGTGCCAGCAGCGTAGAAGGGACTAGCGGGAGGGCCCCCTACAATGAGCAGTTCTTC.

This chain uses TRBV19 with TRBJ1-5; no clear D. The CDR3 contains 16 residues. In germline, CDR1 is LNHDA, CDR2 SQIVND (reference sequence). V shed 4 bases and J shed 2 bases, with 15 bases lying between them. In DNA, the CDR3 is TGTGCCAGTAGTACGGGAGGGTCATTGGGCAATCAGCCCCAGCATTTT. It yields the protein CASSTGGSLGNQPQHF. Full variable domain (rest looked up from reference TRBV19 and TRBJ1-5): DGGITQSPKYLFRKEGQNVTLSCEQNLNHDAMYWYRQDPGQGLRLIYYSQIVNDFQKGDIAEGYSVSREKKESFPLTVTSAQKNPTAFYLCASSTGGSLGNQPQHFGDGTRLSIL.

The chain joins TRBV6-5 to TRBJ2-7, with D tentatively TRBD1 or TRBD2 (5 bases each). The CDR3 totals 14 residues. Between the trimmed V and J ends, which lost 5 bases and 6 bases, there was a span of 17 bases. CDR1 MNHEY and CDR2 SVGAGI come from the germline V gene. CDR3 DNA: TGTGCCAGCAGTGGGGAGTTGGGGGTTTCCGAGCAGTACTTC. It is translated as CASSGELGVSEQYF.

The V call is TRBV7-3, the J call TRBJ2-1, with 14 nucleotides matching TRBD2. The CDR3 spans 18 residues. Germline V CDR1 and CDR2: SGHTA, FQGTGA. V trimming: 4 bases; J trimming: 3 bases; junction bases outside the gene matches: 8. CDR3 sequence reads: CASSSRGLAGDFYNEQFF. In DNA form, the CDR3 reads TGTGCCAGCAGCTCTAGGGGACTAGCGGGAGATTTCTACAATGAGCAGTTCTTC.

This clone has a handful of counts. This chain connects TRBV7-9 to TRBJ1-1; D uncertain. The germline V and J ends were trimmed by 3 bases and 0 bases, with 8 bases remaining between them. Germline V gene sequence: CDR1 SEHNR, CDR2 FQNEAQ (reference sequence). The CDR3 extends over 14 amino acids. Here the CDR3 reads CASSLAVLNTEAFF. The CDR3 nucleotides read TGTGCCAGCAGCTTGGCAGTTTTGAACACTGAAGCTTTCTTT.

This clone occurred once. Mismatch with germline at one junction end may stem from a read error. The chain uses TRBV7-7 and TRBJ2-3, with a tentative D call TRBD1 (7 bases). The length of the CDR3 is 13 residues. CDR1 and CDR2 from the germline V gene are SSHAT and FNYEAQ (reference sequence). Here the CDR3 reads CASSQGEADTQYF. The DNA for the CDR3 is TGTGCTAGCAGCCAGGGGGAGGCAGATACGCAGTATTTT.

The rearrangement joins TRBV7-3 to TRBJ2-1; tentative D call: TRBD2 (6 bases). V lost 4 bases and J lost 0, with 10 bases in between. There are 15 residues in the CDR3. Looked up from germline, CDR1 is SGHTA and CDR2 is FQGTGA. The CDR3: CASSSTSSSYNEQFF. The CDR3 DNA reads as TGTGCCAGCAGCTCCACTAGCAGCTCCTACAATGAGCAGTTCTTC.

This chain uses TRBV19 with TRBJ1-3; unclear D gene. Trimming took 3 bases from V and 3 from J, leaving 9 bases between them. This CDR3 region has 14 residues. The germline V gene encodes CDR1 LNHDA and CDR2 SQIVND (reference sequence). Written as DNA, the CDR3 is TGTGCCAGTAGTATGTCAACGTTTGGAAACACCATATATTTT. It specifies CASSMSTFGNTIYF.

The rearrangement joins TRBV10-3 to TRBJ2-7; TRBD2 agrees at 7 bases. J lost 7 bases, V lost 0 bases, and 3 bases had no gene match. In germline, CDR1 is ENHRY, CDR2 SYGVKD. This CDR3 spans 13 amino acids. The CDR3 region is CAISESGAGEQYF. DNA for the CDR3: TGTGCCATCAGTGAGTCGGGAGCGGGGGAGCAGTACTTC.

This chain's CDR3 is CASSLKAGHLETQYF. DNA of the CDR3: TGTGCCAGCAGCTTAAAGGCGGGGCATTTGGAGACCCAGTACTTC. The gene calls are TRBV7-3 and TRBJ2-5, with D maybe TRBD2 (6 bases). Germline CDR1 reads SGHTA; CDR2 reads FQGTGA. CDR3 size: 15 residues. V was shortened by 1 base and J by 5 bases, with 14 bases between the two germline ends.

The chain combines TRBV11-1 with TRBJ2-3, with 9 bases identical to TRBD2. This CDR3 is 16 amino acids long. Germline V lookup: CDR1 SGHAT, CDR2 FQDESV (reference sequence). V shed 2 bases, J shed 4 bases, and the junction held 7 bases outside the gene matches. The CDR3 DNA is TGTGCCAGCAGCTTACACGGGACTAGCAAGGCAGATACGCAGTATTTT. Translation: CASSLHGTSKADTQYF.

V is TRBV28 and J is TRBJ1-2; D gene unclear. The V end was cut by 1 base, the J end by 5 bases, with 8 bases between. The CDR3 has 13 residues. Per germline, CDR1 MDHEN and CDR2 SYDVKM. The CDR3 sequence is CASSLYREYGYTF. The CDR3 DNA sequence: TGTGCCAGCAGTTTATATAGGGAGTATGGCTACACCTTC.

This clone was counted between two and nine times. Other DNA sequences in this sample translate to the same CDR3. J is TRBJ1-1 and V is TRBV2; possibly TRBD1 for D (6 bases). The V end lost 3 bases, the J end lost 4 bases, and 9 bases lay between the germline ends. Looked up from germline, CDR1 is SNHLY and CDR2 is FYNNEI. The CDR3 length is 13 residues. Written as DNA, the CDR3 is TGTGCCAGCAGTGAGGGGGCCGGCACTGAAGCTTTCTTT. This translates into CASSEGAGTEAFF.

The genes are TRBV2 and TRBJ1-1; no clear D. Trimming removed 7 bases from V and 1 base from J, with 7 bases in between. This CDR3 comprises 12 residues. Germline CDR1 is SNHLY and CDR2 is FYNNEI. Written as DNA, the CDR3 is TGTGCCAGCAACCGGAGGAACACTGAAGCTTTCTTT. It is translated as CASNRRNTEAFF.

The CDR3 DNA reads as TGTGCCACCAGCAGAGGGGGCGCAGGCGGGGAGCTGTTTTTT. As protein: CATSRGGAGGELFF. The gene calls are TRBV15 and TRBJ2-2; maybe TRBD1 (5 bases). The germline V gene has CDR1 LNHNV and CDR2 YYDKDF (reference sequence). This CDR3 region has 14 residues. Trimming pared 1 base from V and 7 bases from J, leaving 10 bases between.

V is TRBV7-3 and J is TRBJ2-1; D not certain. Trimming took off 1 base at V and 4 bases at J, with 8 bases between the two ends. Germline V gene sequence: CDR1 SGHTA, CDR2 FQGTGA. The CDR3 spans 14 residues. In nucleotides, the CDR3 is TGTGCCAGCAGCTTAAATCCGGCTTACAATGAGCAGTTCTTC. Protein: CASSLNPAYNEQFF.

The V gene is TRBV5-1, the J gene TRBJ1-4; D ambiguous. V shed 0 bases and J shed 3 bases, with 6 bases lying between them. Germline CDR1 reads SGHRS; CDR2 reads YFSETQ. The CDR3 extends over 14 amino acids. CDR3 sequence reads: CASSLGAANEKLFF. For the CDR3, the DNA is TGCGCCAGCAGCTTGGGGGCGGCTAATGAAAAACTGTTTTTT.

J is TRBJ2-1 and V is TRBV9; TRBD1 aligns across 8 bases. CDR1 is SGDLS and CDR2 is YYNGEE in the germline V gene. Trimming at V came to 4 bases and at J to 10 bases, leaving 19 bases not matched to a gene. This CDR3 comprises 17 residues. The CDR3 region is CASSPTTRTGPVVEQFF. The DNA of the CDR3 is TGTGCCAGCAGCCCAACTACCCGGACAGGGCCCGTGGTGGAGCAGTTCTTC. Full variable domain (outside the CDR3, taken from reference TRBV9 and TRBJ2-1): DSGVTQTPKHLITATGQRVTLRCSPRSGDLSVYWYQQSLDQGLQFLIQYYNGEERAKGNILERFSAQQFPDLHSELNLSSLELGDSALYFCASSPTTRTGPVVEQFFGPGTRLTVL.

V usage is TRBV6-5 and J usage is TRBJ1-4, with TRBD1 identical over 8 bases. The length of the CDR3 is 16 residues. Trimming at V came to 4 bases and at J to 5 bases, leaving 9 bases not matched to a gene. Germline values: CDR1 MNHEY, CDR2 SVGAGI. This CDR3 is CASSSGGGPPNEKLFF. CDR3 DNA sequence: TGTGCCAGCAGTTCAGGGGGCGGCCCACCCAATGAAAAACTGTTTTTT.

This clone was picked up one time. This chain connects TRBV6-1 to TRBJ1-1, with TRBD1 identical over 7 bases. V lost 2 bases, J lost 7 bases, and 7 bases stayed unmatched. CDR3 length: 14 amino acids. Germline CDR1 and CDR2: MNHNS and SASEGT. The CDR3 is CASSELWSGGEAFF. In DNA, the CDR3 is TGTGCCAGCAGTGAACTGTGGTCAGGGGGTGAAGCTTTCTTT.

This clone appeared a single time. The rearrangement links TRBV28 to TRBJ2-1; 7 bases match TRBD2. Trimming took 5 bases from V and 13 from J; bases not matched to a gene: 5. CDR3 length: 11 amino acids. The germline CDR1 and CDR2 sequences are MDHEN and SYDVKM. Here the CDR3 DNA reads TGTGCCAGCAGTCGGACTAGTATACAGTTCTTC. Translating it yields CASSRTSIQFF.